This TCR beta chain stems from a study of human T cells and chemical hapten exposure. Study context: Scalp application of diphenylcyclopropenone was performed weekly in patients across the entire roughly 23-week study. General study findings and limits: There were significantly more large CDR3 similarity clusters among expanded TCRs than among controls. Because all patients had alopecia, their immune responses might differ from healthy ones. Sensitizing to DPC left TCRs with a frequency above 1 in 1000 unaltered.

CDR3 size: 13 residues. V lost 2 bases and J lost 6, with 10 bases in between. TCRdb fed the RACE reads into MiXCR, producing one record per CDR3 protein. The top ten hold approximately 2.2% of the sample, which has more than 250,000 distinct CDR3 sequences, around 9.3% seen once. As for this clonotype: No antigen is known for it.

Time point denoted: pre-sensitization, week 0. The treatment: therapeutic diphenylcyclopropenone sensitization with weekly scalp DPC. The chain recombines TRBV12-3 or TRBV12-4 with TRBJ1-2; unclear D gene. The specimen comprised whole blood, sampled in connection with sensitization to the hapten diphenylcyclopropenone (DPC). The source of this sequence is a woman between 40 and 50 years old with alopecia areata. Some clones in this sample may be carry-over from other donors' samples. CDR3 nucleotide sequence: TGTGCCAGCAGTTTATTGGGGTGGGATGGCTACACCTTC. It codes for CASSLLGWDGYTF.